This TCR beta chain was obtained from a study of breast tumors, draining lymph nodes, adjacent tissues. General study findings and limits: Tumor repertoires ranked between lymph nodes and nontumor tissue in diversity, with V and J gene preferences. Most tumor T cells seemingly derive from lymph node, then expand in tumor. Tumor and nontumor repertoires were significantly more similar in luminal-like than in basal-like breast cancer.

Breast cancer patients provided tissue from their axillary draining lymph nodes. There are many counts of this clonotype. Its antigen is still unknown. TCRdb redid the calling of the multiplex PCR reads with MiXCR, one entry per CDR3 protein. The data contain about 180,000 distinct CDR3 sequences, around 33% of them singletons. The sequence was obtained from a female donor with breast cancer. Some clones in this sample may be carry-over from other donors' samples. The sequencing sample was made of axillary lymph node tissue.

This chain's CDR3 is CSVEGERRGRTYGYTF. Here the CDR3 DNA reads TGCAGCGTTGAAGGGGAGCGGCGGGGTAGGACCTATGGCTACACCTTC. The genes are TRBV29-1 and TRBJ1-2; D call uncertain. The ends were cut back, 1 base at V and 4 bases at J, with 19 bases in the middle. Germline V gives CDR1 SQVTM, CDR2 ANQGSEA. The CDR3 is 16 amino acids.